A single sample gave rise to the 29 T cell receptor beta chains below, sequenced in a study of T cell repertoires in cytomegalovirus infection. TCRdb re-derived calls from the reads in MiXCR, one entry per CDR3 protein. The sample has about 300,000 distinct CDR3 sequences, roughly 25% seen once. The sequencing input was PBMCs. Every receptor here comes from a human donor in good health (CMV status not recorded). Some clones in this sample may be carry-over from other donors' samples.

The CDR3 DNA reads TGCAGCGTTGACGGACGGGGAGAAGAGGGCTACACCTTC. The encoded protein is CSVDGRGEEGYTF. V gene TRBV29-1 combines with J gene TRBJ1-2, with unresolved D. In germline, CDR1 is SQVTM, CDR2 ANQGSEA. The CDR3 extends over 13 amino acids. V was cut by 3 bases and J by 8 bases, with 16 bases left in between.

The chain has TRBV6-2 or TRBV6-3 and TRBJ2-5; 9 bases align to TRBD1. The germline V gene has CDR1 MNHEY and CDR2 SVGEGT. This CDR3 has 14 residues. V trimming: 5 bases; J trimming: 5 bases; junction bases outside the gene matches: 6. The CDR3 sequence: CASSQIGQGETQYF. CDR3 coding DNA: TGTGCCAGCAGTCAGATCGGACAGGGGGAGACCCAGTACTTC.

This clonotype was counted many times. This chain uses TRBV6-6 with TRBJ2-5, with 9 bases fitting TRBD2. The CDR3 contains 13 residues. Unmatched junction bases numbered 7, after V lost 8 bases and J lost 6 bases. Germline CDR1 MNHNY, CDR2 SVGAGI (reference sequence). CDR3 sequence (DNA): TGTGCCAGCGCTCTAGCGGGGACGCAGACCCAGTACTTC. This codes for CASALAGTQTQYF.

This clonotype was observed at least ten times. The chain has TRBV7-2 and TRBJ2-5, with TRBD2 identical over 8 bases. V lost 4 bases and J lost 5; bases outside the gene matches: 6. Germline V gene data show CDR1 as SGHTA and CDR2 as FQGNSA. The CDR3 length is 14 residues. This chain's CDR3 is CASSSREGYETQYF. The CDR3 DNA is TGTGCCAGCAGCTCCCGGGAGGGCTATGAGACCCAGTACTTC.

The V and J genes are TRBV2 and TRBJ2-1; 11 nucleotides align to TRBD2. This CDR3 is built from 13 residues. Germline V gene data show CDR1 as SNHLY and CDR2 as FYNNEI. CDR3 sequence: CTTTLAGVGEQFF. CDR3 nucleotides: TGTACAACGACACTAGCGGGAGTAGGTGAGCAGTTCTTC.

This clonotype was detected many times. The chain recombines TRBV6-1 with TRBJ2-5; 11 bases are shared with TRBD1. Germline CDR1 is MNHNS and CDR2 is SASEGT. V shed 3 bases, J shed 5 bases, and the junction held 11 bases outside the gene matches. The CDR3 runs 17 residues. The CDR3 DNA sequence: TGTGCCAGCAGTGAGACCGGGACAGGGGGTCTCCATGAGACCCAGTACTTC. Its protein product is CASSETGTGGLHETQYF.

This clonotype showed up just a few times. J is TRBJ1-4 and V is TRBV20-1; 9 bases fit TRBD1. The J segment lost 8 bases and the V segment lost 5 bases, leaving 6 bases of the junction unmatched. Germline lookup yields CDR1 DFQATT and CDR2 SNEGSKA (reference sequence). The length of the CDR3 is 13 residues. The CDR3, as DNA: TGCAGTGCTGGGACAGGGTGGGACGAAAAACTGTTTTTT. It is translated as CSAGTGWDEKLFF.

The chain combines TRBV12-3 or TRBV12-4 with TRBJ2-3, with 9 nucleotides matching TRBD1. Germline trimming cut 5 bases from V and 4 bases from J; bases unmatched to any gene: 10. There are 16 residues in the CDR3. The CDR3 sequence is CASSRPSGQGPDTQYF. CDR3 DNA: TGTGCCAGCAGTCGACCCTCGGGACAGGGTCCAGATACGCAGTATTTT.

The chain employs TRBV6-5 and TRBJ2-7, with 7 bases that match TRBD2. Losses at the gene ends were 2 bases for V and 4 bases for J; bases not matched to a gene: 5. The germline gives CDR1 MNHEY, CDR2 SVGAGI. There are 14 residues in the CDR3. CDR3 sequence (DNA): TGTGCCAGCAGTTACCTGGGACTACCATACGAGCAGTACTTC. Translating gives CASSYLGLPYEQYF.

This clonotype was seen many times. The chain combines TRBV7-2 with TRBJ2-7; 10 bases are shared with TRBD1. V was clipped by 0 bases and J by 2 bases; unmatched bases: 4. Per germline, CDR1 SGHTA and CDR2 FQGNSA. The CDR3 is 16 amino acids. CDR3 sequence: CASSLARDRGTYEQYF. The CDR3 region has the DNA TGTGCCAGCAGCTTAGCCCGGGACAGGGGAACCTACGAGCAGTACTTC.

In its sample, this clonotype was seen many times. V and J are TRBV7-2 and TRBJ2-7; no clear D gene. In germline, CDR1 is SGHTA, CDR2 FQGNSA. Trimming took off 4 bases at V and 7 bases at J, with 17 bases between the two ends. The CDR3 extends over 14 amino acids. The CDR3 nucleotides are TGTGCCAGCAGCTCCCCCTTCCGTTTTCGGGAGCAGTACTTC. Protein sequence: CASSSPFRFREQYF.

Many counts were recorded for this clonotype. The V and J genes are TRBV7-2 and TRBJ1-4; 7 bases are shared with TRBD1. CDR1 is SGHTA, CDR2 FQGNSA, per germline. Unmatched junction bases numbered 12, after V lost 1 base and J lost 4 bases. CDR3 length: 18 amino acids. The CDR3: CASSLGQGWEGGNEKLFF. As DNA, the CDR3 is TGTGCCAGCAGCTTAGGACAGGGATGGGAGGGGGGTAATGAAAAACTGTTTTTT.

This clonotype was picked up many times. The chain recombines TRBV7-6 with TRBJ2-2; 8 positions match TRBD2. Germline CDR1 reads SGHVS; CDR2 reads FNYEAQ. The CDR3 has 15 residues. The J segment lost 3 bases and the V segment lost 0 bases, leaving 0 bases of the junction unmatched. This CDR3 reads CASSLAAGDTGELFF. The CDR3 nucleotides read TGTGCCAGCAGCTTAGCAGCGGGAGACACCGGGGAGCTGTTTTTT.

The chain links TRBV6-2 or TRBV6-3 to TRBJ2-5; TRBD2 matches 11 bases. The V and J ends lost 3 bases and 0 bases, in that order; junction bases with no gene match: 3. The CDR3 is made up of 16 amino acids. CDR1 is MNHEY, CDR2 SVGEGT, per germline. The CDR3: CASSYQLAGDQETQYF. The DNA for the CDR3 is TGTGCCAGCAGTTATCAACTAGCGGGGGACCAAGAGACCCAGTACTTC.

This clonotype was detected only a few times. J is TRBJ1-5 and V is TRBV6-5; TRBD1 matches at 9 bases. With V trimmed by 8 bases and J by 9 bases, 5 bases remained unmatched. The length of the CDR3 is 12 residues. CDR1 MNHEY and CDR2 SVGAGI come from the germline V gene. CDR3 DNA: TGTGCCAGCGGGTACAGGGGGCTGCCCCAGCATTTT. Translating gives CASGYRGLPQHF.

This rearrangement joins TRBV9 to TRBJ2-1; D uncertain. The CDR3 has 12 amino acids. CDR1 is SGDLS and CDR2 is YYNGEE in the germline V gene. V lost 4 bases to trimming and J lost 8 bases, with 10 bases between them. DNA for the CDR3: TGTGCCAGCAGCTCTGGGGTGTATGAGCAGTTCTTC. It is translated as CASSSGVYEQFF.

The CDR3 here is CASSAQQGEQYF. CDR3 coding DNA: TGCGCCAGCAGCGCACAACAGGGGGAGCAGTACTTC. V usage is TRBV5-1 and J usage is TRBJ2-7, with TRBD1 identical over 7 bases. CDR3 length equals 12 residues. Germline CDR1 is SGHRS and CDR2 is YFSETQ. V trimming: 4 bases; J trimming: 7 bases; junction bases outside the gene matches: 5.

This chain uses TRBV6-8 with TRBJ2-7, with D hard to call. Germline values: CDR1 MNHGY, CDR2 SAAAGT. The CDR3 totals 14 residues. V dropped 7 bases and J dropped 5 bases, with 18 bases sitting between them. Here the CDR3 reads CASMVRFRSNEQYF. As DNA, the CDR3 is TGTGCCAGCATGGTGAGGTTCAGGTCGAACGAGCAGTACTTC.

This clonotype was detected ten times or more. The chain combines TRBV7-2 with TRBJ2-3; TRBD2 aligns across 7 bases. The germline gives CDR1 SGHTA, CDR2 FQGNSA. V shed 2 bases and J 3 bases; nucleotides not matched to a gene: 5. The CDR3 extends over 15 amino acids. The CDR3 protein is CASSLKAGSTDTQYF. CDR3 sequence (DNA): TGTGCCAGCAGCTTAAAAGCGGGGAGTACAGATACGCAGTATTTT.

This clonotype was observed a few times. In nucleotides, the CDR3 is TGTGCCAGCAGCTTAGTCGGTTTTGCGGGGGACACCGGGGAGCTGTTTTTT. Amino acid sequence: CASSLVGFAGDTGELFF. The gene calls are TRBV7-2 and TRBJ2-2, with 7 nucleotides matching TRBD2. The CDR3 loop spans 17 amino acids. V was pared by 1 base and J by 3 bases, with 8 bases of the junction left unmatched. Per the germline V gene, CDR1 is SGHTA and CDR2 is FQGNSA.

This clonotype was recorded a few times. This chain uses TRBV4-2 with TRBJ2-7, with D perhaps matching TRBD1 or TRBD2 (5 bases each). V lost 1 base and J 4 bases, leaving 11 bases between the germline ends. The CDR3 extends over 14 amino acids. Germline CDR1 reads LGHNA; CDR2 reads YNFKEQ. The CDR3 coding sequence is TGTGCCAGCAGCCAAGTTGGTGGGGGATACGAGCAGTACTTC. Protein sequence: CASSQVGGGYEQYF.

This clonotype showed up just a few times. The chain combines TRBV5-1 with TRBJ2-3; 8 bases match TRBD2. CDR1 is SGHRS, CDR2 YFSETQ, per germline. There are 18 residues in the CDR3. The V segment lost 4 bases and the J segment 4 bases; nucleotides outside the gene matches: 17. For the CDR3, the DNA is TGCGCCAGCAGCCCCGGGGGAAAGGCGGGGGGATTATCAGATACGCAGTATTTT. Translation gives CASSPGGKAGGLSDTQYF.

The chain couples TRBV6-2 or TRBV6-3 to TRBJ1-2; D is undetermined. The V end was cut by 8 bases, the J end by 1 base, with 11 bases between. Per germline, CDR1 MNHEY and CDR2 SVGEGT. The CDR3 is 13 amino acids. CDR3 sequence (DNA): TGTGCCAGCGCAACCACCCTTAACTATGGCTACACCTTC. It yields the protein CASATTLNYGYTF.

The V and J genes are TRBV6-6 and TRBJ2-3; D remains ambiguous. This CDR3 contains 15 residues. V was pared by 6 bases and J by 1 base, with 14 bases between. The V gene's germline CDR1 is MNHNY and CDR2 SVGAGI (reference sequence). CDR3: CASRFPAGGTDTQYF. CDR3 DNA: TGTGCCAGCAGATTCCCGGCAGGAGGCACAGATACGCAGTATTTT.

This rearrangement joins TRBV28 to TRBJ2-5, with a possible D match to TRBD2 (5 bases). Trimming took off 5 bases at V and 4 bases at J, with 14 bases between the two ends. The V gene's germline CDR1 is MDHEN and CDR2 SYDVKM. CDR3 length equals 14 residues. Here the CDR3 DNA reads TGTGCCAGCAGTGGGTTCGGGGTAGTAGAGACCCAGTACTTC. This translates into CASSGFGVVETQYF.

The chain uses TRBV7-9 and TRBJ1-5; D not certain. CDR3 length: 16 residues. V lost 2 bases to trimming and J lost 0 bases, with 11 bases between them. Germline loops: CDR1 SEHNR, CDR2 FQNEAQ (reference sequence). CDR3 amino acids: CASSLHSGLSNQPQHF. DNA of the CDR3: TGTGCCAGCAGCTTACATTCCGGGCTTAGCAATCAGCCCCAGCATTTT.

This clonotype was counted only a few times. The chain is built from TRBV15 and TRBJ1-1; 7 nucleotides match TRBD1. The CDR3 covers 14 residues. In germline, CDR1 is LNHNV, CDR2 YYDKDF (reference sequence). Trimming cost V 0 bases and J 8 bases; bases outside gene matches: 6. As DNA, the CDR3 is TGTGCCACCAGCAGAGATGGACAGGCACAGGAAGCTTTCTTT. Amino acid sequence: CATSRDGQAQEAFF.

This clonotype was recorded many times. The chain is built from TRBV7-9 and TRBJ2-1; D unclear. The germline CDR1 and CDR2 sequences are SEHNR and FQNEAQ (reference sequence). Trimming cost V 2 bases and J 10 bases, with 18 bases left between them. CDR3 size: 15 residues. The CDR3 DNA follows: TGTGCCAGCAGCTTAATAGGGATTCGGCCTTTCGAGCAGTTCTTC. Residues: CASSLIGIRPFEQFF.

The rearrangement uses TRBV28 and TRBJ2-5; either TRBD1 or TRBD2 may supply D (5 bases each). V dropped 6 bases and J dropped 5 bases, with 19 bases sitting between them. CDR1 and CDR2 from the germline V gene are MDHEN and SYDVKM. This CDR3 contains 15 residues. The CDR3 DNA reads TGTGCCAGCAGACTTAATGGACCCTGGGGGGAGACCCAGTACTTC. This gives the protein CASRLNGPWGETQYF.